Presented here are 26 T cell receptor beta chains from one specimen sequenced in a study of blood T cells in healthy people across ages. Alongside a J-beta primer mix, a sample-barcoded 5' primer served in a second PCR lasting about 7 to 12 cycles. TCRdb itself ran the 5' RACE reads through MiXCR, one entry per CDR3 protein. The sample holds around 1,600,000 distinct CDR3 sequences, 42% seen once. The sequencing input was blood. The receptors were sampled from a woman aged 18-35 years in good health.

CDR3 region: CAIRGGGAFYTDTQYF. DNA for the CDR3: TGTGCCATTCGGGGCGGGGGGGCGTTTTACACAGATACGCAGTATTTT. This sequence joins TRBV9 and TRBJ2-3; 9 bases map to TRBD2. Germline V gene data show CDR1 as SGDLS and CDR2 as YYNGEE. Unmatched junction bases numbered 13, after V lost 9 bases and J lost 2 bases. This CDR3 is built from 16 residues.

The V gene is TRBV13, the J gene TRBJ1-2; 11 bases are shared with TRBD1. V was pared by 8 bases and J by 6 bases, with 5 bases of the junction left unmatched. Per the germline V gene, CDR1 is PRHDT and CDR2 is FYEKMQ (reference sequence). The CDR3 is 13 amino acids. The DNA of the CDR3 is TGTGCCAGCGGACAGGGGGCAATGGATGGCTACACCTTC. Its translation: CASGQGAMDGYTF.

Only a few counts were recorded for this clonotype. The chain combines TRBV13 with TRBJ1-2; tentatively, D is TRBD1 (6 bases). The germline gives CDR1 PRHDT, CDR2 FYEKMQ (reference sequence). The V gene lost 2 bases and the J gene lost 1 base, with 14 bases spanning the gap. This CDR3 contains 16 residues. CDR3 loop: CASSLTGSVFNYGYTF. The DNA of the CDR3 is TGTGCCAGCAGCTTAACAGGGTCGGTCTTTAACTATGGCTACACCTTC. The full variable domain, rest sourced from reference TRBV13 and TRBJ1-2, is AAGVIQSPRHLIKEKRETATLKCYPIPRHDTVYWYQQGPGQDPQFLISFYEKMQSDKGSIPDRFSAQQFSDYHSELNMSSLELGDSALYFCASSLTGSVFNYGYTFGSGTRLTVV.

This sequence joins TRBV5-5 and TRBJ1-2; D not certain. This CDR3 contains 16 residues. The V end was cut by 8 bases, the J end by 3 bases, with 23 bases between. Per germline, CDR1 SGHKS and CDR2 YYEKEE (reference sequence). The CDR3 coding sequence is TGTGCCAGTACTAGCGCTGAGGAGCCCATCCACTATGGCTACACCTTC. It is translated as CASTSAEEPIHYGYTF.

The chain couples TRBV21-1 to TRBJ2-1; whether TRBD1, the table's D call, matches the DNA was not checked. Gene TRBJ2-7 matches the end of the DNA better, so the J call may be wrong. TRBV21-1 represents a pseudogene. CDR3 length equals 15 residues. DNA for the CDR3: TGTGCCAGCAGCAAAGTGGGGACAGCCCTTCGGGAGCAGTACTTC. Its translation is CASSKVGTALREQYF.

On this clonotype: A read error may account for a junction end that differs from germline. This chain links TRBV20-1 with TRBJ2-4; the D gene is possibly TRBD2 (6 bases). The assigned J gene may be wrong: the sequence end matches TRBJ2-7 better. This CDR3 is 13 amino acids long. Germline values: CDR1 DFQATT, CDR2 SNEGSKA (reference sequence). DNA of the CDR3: TGTAGTGCTTACCGGGACTCGTCCTACGAGCAGTACTTC. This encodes CSAYRDSSYEQYF.

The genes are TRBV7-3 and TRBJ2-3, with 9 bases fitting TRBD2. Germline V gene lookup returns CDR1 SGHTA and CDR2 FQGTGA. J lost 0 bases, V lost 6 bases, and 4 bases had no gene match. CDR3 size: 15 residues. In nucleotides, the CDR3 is TGTGCCAGCAGACAGCGGGGGGCTAGCACAGATACGCAGTATTTT. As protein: CASRQRGASTDTQYF.

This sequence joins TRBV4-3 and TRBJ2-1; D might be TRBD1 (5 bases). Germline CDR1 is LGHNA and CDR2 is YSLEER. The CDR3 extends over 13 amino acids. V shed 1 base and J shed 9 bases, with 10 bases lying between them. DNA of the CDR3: TGCGCCAGCAGCCAAGGTTCACAGGTTGAGCAGTTCTTC. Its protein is CASSQGSQVEQFF.

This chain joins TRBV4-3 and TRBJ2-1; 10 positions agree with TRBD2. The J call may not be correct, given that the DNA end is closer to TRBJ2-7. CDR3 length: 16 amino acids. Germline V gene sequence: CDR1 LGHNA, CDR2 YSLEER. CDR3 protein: CASSHWTSGSYNEQYF. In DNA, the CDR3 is TGCGCCAGCAGCCACTGGACTAGCGGAAGTTACAATGAGCAGTACTTC.

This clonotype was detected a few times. CDR3 loop: CSAARGTNNEQFF. In nucleotides, the CDR3 is TGCAGTGCTGCCCGCGGGACAAACAATGAGCAGTTCTTC. The J gene is TRBJ2-1, the V gene TRBV20-1; D tentatively reads TRBD1 or TRBD2 (6 bases each). The CDR3 has 13 amino acids. The V end was cut by 5 bases, the J end by 5 bases, with 13 bases between. Germline CDR1 is DFQATT and CDR2 is SNEGSKA (reference sequence).

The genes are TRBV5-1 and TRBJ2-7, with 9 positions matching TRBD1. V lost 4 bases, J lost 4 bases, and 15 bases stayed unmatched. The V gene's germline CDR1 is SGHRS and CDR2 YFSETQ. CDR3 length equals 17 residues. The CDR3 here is CASSDLFAGQGGYEQYF. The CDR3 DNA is TGCGCCAGCAGCGACCTCTTCGCGGGACAGGGCGGGTACGAGCAGTACTTC.

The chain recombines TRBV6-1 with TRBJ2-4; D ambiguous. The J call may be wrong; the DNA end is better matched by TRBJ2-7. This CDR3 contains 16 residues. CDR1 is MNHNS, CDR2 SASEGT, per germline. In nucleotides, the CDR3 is TGTGCCAGCACAGTACGGCTTGGGTTCAACAACTACGAGCAGTACTTC. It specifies CASTVRLGFNNYEQYF.

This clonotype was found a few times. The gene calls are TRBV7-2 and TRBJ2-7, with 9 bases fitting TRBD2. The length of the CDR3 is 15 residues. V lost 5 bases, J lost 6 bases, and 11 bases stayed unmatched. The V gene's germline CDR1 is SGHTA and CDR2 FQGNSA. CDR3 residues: CASSTRSGGNVEQYF. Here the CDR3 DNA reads TGTGCCAGCAGCACGAGAAGCGGGGGGAATGTCGAGCAGTACTTC.

CDR3 residues: CASSAHRGVNYGYTF. In DNA form, the CDR3 reads TGTGCCAGCAGTGCCCACCGGGGGGTTAACTATGGCTACACCTTC. The chain recombines TRBV12-3 or TRBV12-4 with TRBJ1-2, with D possibly being TRBD1 (5 bases). Trimming cost V 5 bases and J 1 base, with 14 bases left between them. The CDR3 covers 15 residues.

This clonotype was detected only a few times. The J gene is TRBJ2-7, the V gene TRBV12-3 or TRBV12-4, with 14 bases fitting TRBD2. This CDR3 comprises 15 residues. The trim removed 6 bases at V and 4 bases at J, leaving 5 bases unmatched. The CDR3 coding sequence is TGTGCCAGCAGAAAGACTAGCGGGAGGGCTTACGAGCAGTACTTC. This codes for CASRKTSGRAYEQYF.

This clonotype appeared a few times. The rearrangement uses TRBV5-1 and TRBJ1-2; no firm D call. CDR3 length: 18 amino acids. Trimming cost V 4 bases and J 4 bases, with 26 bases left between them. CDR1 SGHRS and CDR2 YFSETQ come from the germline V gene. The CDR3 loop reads CASSHRDPTKRYRYGYTF. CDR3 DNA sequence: TGCGCCAGCAGCCACCGTGATCCGACAAAAAGATATCGCTATGGCTACACCTTC.

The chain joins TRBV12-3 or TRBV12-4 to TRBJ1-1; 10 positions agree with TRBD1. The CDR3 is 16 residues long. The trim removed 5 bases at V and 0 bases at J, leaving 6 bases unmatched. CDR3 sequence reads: CASSSDRGLMNTEAFF. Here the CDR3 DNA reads TGTGCCAGCAGTAGCGACAGGGGGCTAATGAACACTGAAGCTTTCTTT.

The CDR3 loop reads CASSPLGGRSRAQYF. The CDR3 bases are TGTGCCAGCAGCCCCCTGGGGGGACGCTCCAGAGCGCAGTATTTT. The chain combines TRBV6-5 with TRBJ2-3, with D possibly TRBD2 on 6 matching bases. The CDR3 is 15 residues long. Germline loops: CDR1 MNHEY, CDR2 SVGAGI. Between the trimmed V and J ends, which lost 6 bases and 10 bases, there was a span of 23 bases.

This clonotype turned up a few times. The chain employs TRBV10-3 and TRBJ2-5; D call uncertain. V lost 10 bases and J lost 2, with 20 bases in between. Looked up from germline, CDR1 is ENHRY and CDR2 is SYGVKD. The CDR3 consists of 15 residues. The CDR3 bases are TGTGCCACCTCTCCGTGGCCCCAGGAGCAAGAGACCCAGTACTTC. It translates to CATSPWPQEQETQYF.

CDR3 in DNA: TGCAGTGCGTACTCGACAGGGATTTATGGCTACACCTTC. Amino acid sequence: CSAYSTGIYGYTF. The chain has TRBV20-1 and TRBJ1-2; 7 bases map to TRBD1. V was pared by 6 bases and J by 5 bases, with 9 bases of the junction left unmatched. This CDR3 region has 13 residues. Germline V gene sequence: CDR1 DFQATT, CDR2 SNEGSKA (reference sequence).

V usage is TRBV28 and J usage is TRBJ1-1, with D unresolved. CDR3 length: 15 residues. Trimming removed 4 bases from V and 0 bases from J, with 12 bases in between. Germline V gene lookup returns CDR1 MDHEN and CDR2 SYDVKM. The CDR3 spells CASSSRALMNTEAFF. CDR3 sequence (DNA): TGTGCCAGCAGTTCCCGGGCCCTCATGAACACTGAAGCTTTCTTT.

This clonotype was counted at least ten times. The CDR3: CASSPGGEQFF. The CDR3 nucleotides read TGTGCCAGCAGCCCAGGTGGTGAGCAGTTCTTC. The rearrangement links TRBV12-3 or TRBV12-4 to TRBJ2-1; D is unclear. With 6 bases removed from V and 9 bases from J, the gap between germline ends came to 9 bases. The CDR3 loop spans 11 amino acids.

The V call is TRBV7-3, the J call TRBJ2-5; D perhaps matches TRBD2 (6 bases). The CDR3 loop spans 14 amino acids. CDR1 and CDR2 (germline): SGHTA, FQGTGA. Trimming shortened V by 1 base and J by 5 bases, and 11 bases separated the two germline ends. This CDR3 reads CASSLNGGMETQYF. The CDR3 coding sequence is TGTGCCAGCAGCTTAAATGGCGGGATGGAGACCCAGTACTTC.

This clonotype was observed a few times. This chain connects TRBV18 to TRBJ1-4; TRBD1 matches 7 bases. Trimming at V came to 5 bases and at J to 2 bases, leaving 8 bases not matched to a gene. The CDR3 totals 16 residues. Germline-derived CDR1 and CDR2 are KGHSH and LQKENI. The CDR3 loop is CASSTIQGRTNEKLFF. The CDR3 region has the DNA TGTGCCAGCTCAACCATACAGGGGCGGACTAATGAAAAACTGTTTTTT.

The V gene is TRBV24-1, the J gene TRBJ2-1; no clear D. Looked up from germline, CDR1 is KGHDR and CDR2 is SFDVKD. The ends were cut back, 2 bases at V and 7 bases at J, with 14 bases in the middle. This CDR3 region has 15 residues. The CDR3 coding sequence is TGTGCCACCAGTGATTCTGGCAGGCTCGGGAATGAGCAGTTCTTC. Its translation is CATSDSGRLGNEQFF.

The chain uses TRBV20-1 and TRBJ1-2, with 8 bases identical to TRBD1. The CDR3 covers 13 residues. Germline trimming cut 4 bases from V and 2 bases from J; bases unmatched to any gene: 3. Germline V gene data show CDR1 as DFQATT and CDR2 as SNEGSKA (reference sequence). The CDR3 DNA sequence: TGCAGTGCTATGGGACAGGAAAACTATGGCTACACCTTC. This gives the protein CSAMGQENYGYTF.